This T cell receptor beta chain was obtained from a study of blood T cells in healthy people across ages. The CDR3 length is 12 residues. Trimming stripped 9 bases from V and 1 base from J, with 9 bases between. The germline CDR1 and CDR2 sequences are KGHDR and SFDVKD. The use of a sample-barcoded 5' primer and a J-beta primer mix characterized a second PCR of roughly 6 to 11 cycles. TCRdb reprocessed the 5' RACE reads via MiXCR and lists one record per CDR3 protein. The data show around 2 million distinct CDR3 sequences, more than 35% seen once. Input material: blood. The chain uses TRBV24-1 and TRBJ2-7; D may match TRBD1 or TRBD2 (6 bases each). The sequence was obtained from a human donor in good health. The CDR3 region has the DNA TGTGCCACCGAGGGGGGTTCCTACGAGCAGTACTTC. It specifies CATEGGSYEQYF.